This T cell receptor beta chain originates from a study of monozygotic twins with inflammatory bowel disease. TCRdb reprocessed the 5' RACE reads; each CDR3 protein has one entry and no DNA is given. Listed are more than 300,000 distinct CDR3 sequences; 2.6% falls within the top ten. CDR3 length: 13 amino acids. V gene TRBV12-3 or TRBV12-4 combines with J gene TRBJ1-5. Sequencing was performed on blood. This TCR was sampled from a human donor with ulcerative colitis or Crohn's disease, or a healthy co-twin of an affected twin (not recorded which). The CDR3 spells CASSLIRDQPQHF.